The present entry profiles one T cell receptor beta chain with its context. The protocol was immunoSEQ multiplex PCR, while the TCRdb copy is restricted to in-frame clones and leaves out a portion. This table holds roughly 710,000 clones, 70% to 90% found once. This sample is drawn from a study of shared T cell receptors in the human thymus. The same sample was also used in a study of human thymus T cells. That study adds: It was from resections taken during corrective heart surgery that the thymus tissue came. Biased V and J segment usage appeared in thymus and peripheral blood. A high degree of thymic repertoire overlap among unrelated individuals was reported in related research.

Material: thymocytes. This TCR came from a girl less than two years old with a congenital heart defect.

CDR3 bases: TGTGCCAGCACGAATGGACAGGGTAAGGGCGGCGGCTATGGCTACACCTTC. Protein product: CASTNGQGKGGGYGYTF. This chain uses TRBV18 with TRBJ1-2, with TRBD1 matching 8 bases. This CDR3 is 17 amino acids long. Germline trimming cut 8 bases from V and 4 bases from J; bases unmatched to any gene: 18. Germline CDR1 is KGHSH and CDR2 is LQKENI.